One sample yielded the 19 T cell receptor beta chains listed below, sequenced in a study of cytomegalovirus exposure and HLA in healthy donors. Primers for the PCR totalled 60 Vbeta and 13 Jbeta. The assay was immunoSEQ multiplex PCR, and TCRdb's table has in-frame clones only and misses some. The sample carries roughly 180,000 clones, around four fifths recorded once. The specimen was PBMCs. These receptors all stem from a woman in her thirties in good health and CMV-seropositive.

V and J are TRBV30 and TRBJ2-3, with D tentatively TRBD1 (6 bases). Germline CDR1 GTSNPN, CDR2 SVGIG (reference sequence). This CDR3 spans 15 amino acids. V was shortened by 0 bases and J by 2 bases, with 12 bases between the two germline ends. CDR3 sequence: CAWSVGAQDTDTQYF. The CDR3 bases are TGTGCCTGGAGTGTGGGGGCCCAGGACACAGATACGCAGTATTTT.

The chain recombines TRBV7-2 with TRBJ1-2, with TRBD1 matching over 7 bases. In germline, CDR1 is SGHTA, CDR2 FQGNSA. The CDR3 length is 15 residues. The V segment lost 5 bases and the J segment 4 bases; nucleotides outside the gene matches: 10. CDR3: CASSHTSGDSYGYTF. CDR3 bases: TGTGCCAGCAGCCATACTTCAGGGGACAGCTATGGCTACACCTTC.

There are a few counts of this clone. Other DNA sequences in the sample encode the same CDR3. The V gene is TRBV6-5, the J gene TRBJ1-1; D unresolved. The CDR3 is 12 amino acids. The germline V and J ends were trimmed by 0 bases and 4 bases, with 3 bases remaining between them. Per the germline V gene, CDR1 is MNHEY and CDR2 is SVGAGI. The CDR3 reads CASSYSATEAFF. DNA of the CDR3: TGTGCCAGCAGTTACTCAGCCACTGAAGCTTTCTTT.

In this sample, this clone turned up a few times. This chain connects TRBV23-1 to TRBJ2-2, with 10 bases identical to TRBD1. TRBV23-1 is given ORF status, its function remaining uncertain. The V and J ends lost 4 bases and 0 bases, in that order; junction bases with no gene match: 11. This CDR3 is 19 amino acids long. Here the CDR3 reads CASSPTGGLGFANTGELFF. CDR3 coding DNA: TGCGCCAGCAGTCCGACAGGGGGCTTGGGGTTCGCGAACACCGGGGAGCTGTTTTTT.

The V call is TRBV12-5, the J call TRBJ2-3; 9 nucleotides match TRBD2. With V trimmed by 5 bases and J by 3 bases, 6 bases remained unmatched. The CDR3 runs 15 residues. CDR1 is LGHNT and CDR2 is FRNRAP in the germline V gene. The chain's CDR3 is CASGNGGLATDTQYF. Written as DNA, the CDR3 is TGTGCTAGTGGTAATGGCGGACTAGCGACAGATACGCAGTATTTT.

The V and J genes are TRBV15 and TRBJ2-7, with 9 nucleotides matching TRBD1. Germline lookup yields CDR1 LNHNV and CDR2 YYDKDF (reference sequence). Germline trimming cut 0 bases from V and 5 bases from J; bases unmatched to any gene: 14. CDR3 size: 18 residues. The CDR3 protein is CATSRDFRDRAVGNEQYF. CDR3 DNA sequence: TGTGCCACCAGCAGAGATTTTAGGGACAGGGCAGTTGGTAACGAGCAGTACTTC.

This sequence joins TRBV7-8 and TRBJ1-5; 12 bases are shared with TRBD1. The CDR3 length is 17 residues. Germline CDR1 and CDR2: SGHVS and FQNEAQ. The J segment lost 3 bases and the V segment lost 2 bases, leaving 5 bases of the junction unmatched. CDR3 DNA: TGTGCCAGCAGCTTAAGTGGGACAGGGGGCCCCAATCAGCCCCAGCATTTT. As protein: CASSLSGTGGPNQPQHF.

The chain uses TRBV19 and TRBJ1-5; 7 bases are shared with TRBD1. Trimming took 3 bases from V and 2 from J; bases not matched to a gene: 1. Germline CDR1 is LNHDA and CDR2 is SQIVND (reference sequence). The CDR3 loop spans 14 amino acids. In nucleotides, the CDR3 is TGTGCCAGTAGTATTACAGGGGGCAATCAGCCCCAGCATTTT. This gives the protein CASSITGGNQPQHF.

The count of this clone is one. The chain joins TRBV28 to TRBJ2-3, with TRBD2 matching 10 bases. The ends lost 2 bases at V and 4 bases at J; junction bases unmatched: 9. The CDR3 runs 17 residues. CDR1 MDHEN and CDR2 SYDVKM come from the germline V gene. The CDR3 loop is CASSLPPSGSNSDTQYF. CDR3 DNA sequence: TGTGCCAGCAGTTTACCCCCTAGCGGGAGTAACTCAGATACGCAGTATTTT.

The table lists this clone with a few counts. The rearrangement links TRBV10-3 to TRBJ1-5, with D maybe TRBD1 (6 bases). This CDR3 spans 14 amino acids. Trimming shortened V by 4 bases and J by 5 bases, and 12 bases separated the two germline ends. CDR1 is ENHRY, CDR2 SYGVKD, per germline. Here the CDR3 reads CAISAAGVDQPQHF. In DNA, the CDR3 is TGTGCCATCAGTGCCGCAGGGGTGGATCAGCCCCAGCATTTT.

The chain has TRBV27 and TRBJ2-1, with 16 bases lining up with TRBD2. This CDR3 comprises 16 residues. J gave up 8 bases and V 4 bases, and 5 bases lay outside the gene matches. Germline V gene sequence: CDR1 MNHEY, CDR2 SMNVEV (reference sequence). The CDR3 region has the DNA TGTGCCAGCAGTTCAGGGACTAGCGGGAGGGGCCATGAGCAGTTCTTC. Encoded protein: CASSSGTSGRGHEQFF.

This chain joins TRBV7-2 and TRBJ1-5; TRBD1 is a possible D gene (6 bases). The germline gives CDR1 SGHTA, CDR2 FQGNSA. CDR3 length: 15 amino acids. V lost 5 bases, J lost 2 bases, and 13 bases lay in between. The CDR3 DNA reads as TGTGCCAGCAGCCTAGAGGGGGGGCGCAATCAGCCCCAGCATTTT. Translating gives CASSLEGGRNQPQHF.

The CDR3 nucleotides read TGTGCCTGGCCCGGACTCGCCGGGGAGCTGTTTTTT. Translated, it gives CAWPGLAGELFF. V and J are TRBV30 and TRBJ2-2, with D possibly being TRBD2 (5 bases). Germline V gene lookup returns CDR1 GTSNPN and CDR2 SVGIG (reference sequence). This CDR3 spans 12 amino acids. V shed 5 bases and J shed 6 bases, with 10 bases lying between them.

This chain joins TRBV6-4 and TRBJ1-2; TRBD1 aligns across 9 bases. Losses at the gene ends were 7 bases for V and 5 bases for J; bases not matched to a gene: 8. The germline gives CDR1 MRHNA, CDR2 SNTAGT. CDR3 length: 14 residues. The CDR3, as DNA: TGTGCCAGCACCTTCGACAGGGGGGTATATGGCTACACCTTC. Encoded protein: CASTFDRGVYGYTF.

V gene TRBV10-3 combines with J gene TRBJ2-7, with 13 bases lining up with TRBD2. Germline V gives CDR1 ENHRY, CDR2 SYGVKD. J gave up 2 bases and V 0 bases, and 1 base lay outside the gene matches. This CDR3 region has 16 residues. Written as DNA, the CDR3 is TGTGCCATCAGTGAGTCTACTAGCGGGAGGGCCTACGAGCAGTACTTC. Translated, it gives CAISESTSGRAYEQYF.

J is TRBJ2-7 and V is TRBV2, with D possibly being TRBD1 (6 bases). Germline values: CDR1 SNHLY, CDR2 FYNNEI. V lost 2 bases and J lost 7, with 18 bases in between. The CDR3 extends over 15 amino acids. In DNA form, the CDR3 reads TGTGCCAGCAGTGAAATTACGGACAGCTTCATGGAGCAGTACTTC. Protein sequence: CASSEITDSFMEQYF.

The rearrangement uses TRBV28 and TRBJ2-3; weak D call: TRBD1 (6 bases). Germline CDR1 MDHEN, CDR2 SYDVKM. V gave up 3 bases and J gave up 4 bases, with 11 bases separating them. The CDR3 totals 14 residues. Written as DNA, the CDR3 is TGTGCCAGCAGTTTGGCAGGGGCCCCAGATACGCAGTATTTT. This gives the protein CASSLAGAPDTQYF.

The chain couples TRBV7-2 to TRBJ2-7; 8 nucleotides line up with TRBD1. CDR3 length: 12 amino acids. CDR1 is SGHTA, CDR2 FQGNSA, per germline. Trimming cost V 5 bases and J 6 bases; bases outside gene matches: 3. The CDR3 DNA reads TGTGCCAGCAGCCTCACAGGGGGCGAGCAGTACTTC. This translates into CASSLTGGEQYF.

This clone was seen a handful of times. V gene TRBV7-2 combines with J gene TRBJ2-1; D is unresolved. Trimming stripped 1 base from V and 9 bases from J, with 10 bases between. The V gene's germline CDR1 is SGHTA and CDR2 FQGNSA. The CDR3 spans 13 residues. The CDR3 region has the DNA TGTGCCAGCAGCTTAGGGTCCTACCGTGAGCAGTTCTTC. The encoded protein is CASSLGSYREQFF.